These T cell receptor beta chains were read from a single sample in a study of T cell responses to AZD1222 COVID-19 vaccine. Assay: immunoSEQ multiplex PCR; the TCRdb copy retains only in-frame clones and omits some. This table holds around 160,000 clones, around 90% found once. Sample: peripheral blood, taken on day 0 of MenACWY control vaccination. The receptors originated from an adult in good health. The CDR3 runs from the conserved cysteine through the conserved F or W. A D gene is named only where the DNA matches it firmly. Not all rows give a size; the values are once, few, many and, for expanded clones, a class.

size	V	J	D	CDR3	DNA
once	TRBV6-5	TRBJ2-3	TRBD2	CASAMSGGFGTQYF	TGTGCCAGCGCCATGAGCGGGGGATTTGGTACGCAGTATTTT
.	TRBV5-4	TRBJ1-2	.	CASSSDGLGYTF	TGTGCCAGCAGTTCCGACGGCCTAGGCTACACCTTC
.	TRBV24-1	TRBJ2-5	TRBD2	CATSDPSGSGETQYF	TGTGCCACCAGTGATCCTAGCGGGAGCGGCGAGACCCAGTACTTC
.	TRBV3-1/TRBV3-2	TRBJ1-1	.	CASSQDREGLNTEAFF	TGTGCCAGCAGCCAAGATCGGGAGGGGTTGAACACTGAAGCTTTCTTT
.	TRBV27	TRBJ1-4	.	CASSLSVATNEKLFF	TGTGCCAGCAGCCTATCGGTTGCAACTAATGAAAAACTGTTTTTT
.	TRBV6-2/TRBV6-3	TRBJ1-5	TRBD1	CASSYATTGMGQPQHF	TGTGCCAGCAGTTACGCTACGACAGGGATGGGTCAGCCCCAGCATTTT
.	TRBV5-4	TRBJ1-4	.	CASSLGQGNEKLFF	TGTGCCAGCAGCTTGGGCCAGGGAAACGAAAAACTGTTTTTT
.	TRBV2	TRBJ1-1	.	CASSDEGRFTEAFF	TGTGCCAGCAGTGATGAGGGAAGGTTCACTGAAGCTTTCTTT
.	TRBV7-9	TRBJ1-2	TRBD1	CASSLVWTGAGGYTF	TGTGCCAGCAGCTTAGTATGGACAGGGGCCGGAGGCTACACCTTC
.	TRBV9	TRBJ2-1	TRBD2	CASSVVSGGYNEQFF	TGTGCCAGCAGCGTAGTTAGCGGGGGGTACAATGAGCAGTTCTTC
.	TRBV20-1	TRBJ2-1	TRBD2	CSASATSGRVDEQFF	TGCAGTGCTAGTGCCACTAGCGGGAGGGTTGATGAGCAGTTCTTC
.	TRBV3-1/TRBV3-2	TRBJ1-6	.	CASNDADGPLHF	TGTGCCAGCAACGATGCCGATGGACCCCTCCACTTT
.	TRBV27	TRBJ1-2	.	CASHPQGRGGYTF	TGTGCCAGCCACCCGCAGGGAAGAGGTGGCTACACCTTC
.	TRBV18	TRBJ1-2	TRBD1	CASSPKGADGYTF	TGTGCCAGCTCACCAAAGGGGGCGGATGGCTACACCTTC
.	TRBV5-6	TRBJ2-7	.	CASSLEQRVGGNEQYF	TGTGCCAGCAGCTTAGAACAAAGGGTGGGAGGAAACGAGCAGTACTTC
.	TRBV12-3/TRBV12-4	TRBJ1-5	.	CASRRAGNQPQHF	TGTGCCAGCAGGCGTGCCGGCAATCAGCCCCAGCATTTT
.	TRBV6-4	TRBJ2-2	.	CASRGDGGTGELFF	TGTGCCAGCAGAGGGGACGGTGGGACCGGGGAGCTGTTTTTT
.	TRBV18	TRBJ2-5	.	CASSPRKGLPETQYF	TGTGCCAGCTCACCACGGAAAGGTCTCCCAGAGACCCAGTACTTC
.	TRBV11-2	TRBJ2-7	.	CASSRGGGVGLEQYF	TGTGCCAGCAGCAGGGGGGGAGGGGTAGGTCTCGAGCAGTACTTC
.	TRBV4-1	TRBJ2-3	.	CASSQVVEDTQYF	TGCGCCAGCAGCCAAGTGGTTGAGGATACGCAGTATTTT
.	TRBV5-8	TRBJ1-2	.	CASSILDGLFAGYGYTF	TGTGCCAGCAGCATCTTAGACGGACTCTTTGCGGGCTATGGCTACACCTTC
.	TRBV11-1	TRBJ2-3	TRBD1	CASSVNRGRVPYTQYF	TGTGCCAGCAGCGTTAACAGGGGGCGGGTTCCGTATACGCAGTATTTT
.	TRBV18	TRBJ1-3	.	CAFCETLGNTIYF	TGTGCCTTTTGCGAAACACTCGGAAACACCATATATTTT
.	TRBV15	TRBJ1-2	TRBD1	CATSKLTGGSRGYTF	TGTGCCACCAGCAAGTTGACAGGGGGATCAAGGGGCTACACCTTC
.	TRBV13	TRBJ1-2	.	CASSSDRNVGYTF	TGTGCCAGCAGCTCTGACCGCAACGTGGGCTACACCTTC
.	TRBV19	TRBJ2-5	TRBD2	CASTRTSGDPGKTQYF	TGTGCCAGTACTAGGACTAGCGGGGATCCAGGGAAGACCCAGTACTTC
.	TRBV7-3	TRBJ2-7	TRBD1	CASSPGTGDYEQYF	TGTGCCAGCAGCCCTGGGACAGGGGACTACGAGCAGTACTTC
once	TRBV6-5	TRBJ1-2	.	CASGAWTNYGYTF	TGTGCCAGCGGGGCGTGGACCAACTATGGCTACACCTTC
.	TRBV5-1	TRBJ2-7	TRBD2	CASSLALAGAYEQYF	TGCGCCAGCAGCTTGGCATTAGCGGGCGCCTACGAGCAGTACTTC
.	TRBV11-2	TRBJ1-5	.	CASSLDRDQPQHF	TGTGCCAGCAGCTTAGATAGGGATCAGCCCCAGCATTTT
few	TRBV6-4	TRBJ2-2	TRBD2	CASSDEGTSSSRPPGELFF	TGTGCCAGCAGTGACGAGGGGACTAGTTCGTCCCGACCCCCCGGGGAGCTGTTTTTT
.	TRBV9	TRBJ2-2	.	CASSAGGQRTGELFF	TGTGCCAGCAGCGCGGGGGGACAACGAACCGGGGAGCTGTTTTTT
.	TRBV13	TRBJ2-1	.	CASSLPFRLRGSSYNEQFF	TGTGCCAGCAGCTTACCCTTCCGATTGCGGGGAAGCTCCTACAATGAGCAGTTCTTC
once	TRBV3-1/TRBV3-2	TRBJ2-7	TRBD2	CASRPSGLGSSYEQYF	TGTGCCAGCAGACCATCAGGACTAGGTTCCTCCTACGAGCAGTACTTC
.	TRBV5-4	TRBJ1-1	.	CASSSYMEKNTEAFF	TGTGCCAGCAGCTCTTACATGGAAAAGAACACTGAAGCTTTCTTT
.	TRBV24-1	TRBJ2-2	.	CATSGEAKDTGELFF	TGTGCCACCAGTGGGGAGGCAAAGGACACCGGGGAGCTGTTTTTT
.	TRBV27	TRBJ1-2	.	CASSSQGNYGYTF	TGTGCCAGCAGTTCCCAGGGAAACTATGGCTACACCTTC
.	TRBV4-1	TRBJ1-4	.	CASSQVGGALFF	TGCGCCAGCAGCCAAGTTGGGGGGGCTCTGTTTTTT
.	TRBV4-1	TRBJ2-1	.	CASSESADNEQFF	TGCGCCAGCAGCGAGTCAGCCGACAATGAGCAGTTCTTC
.	TRBV9	TRBJ1-1	TRBD1	CASSAGTGINTEAFF	TGTGCCAGCAGCGCAGGGACAGGGATCAACACTGAAGCTTTCTTT
.	TRBV10-3	TRBJ2-5	.	CAISESMGIETQYF	TGTGCCATCAGTGAGTCTATGGGTATCGAGACCCAGTACTTC
.	TRBV7-9	TRBJ2-2	.	CASTPQGGTGELFF	TGTGCCAGCACCCCCCAGGGGGGCACCGGGGAGCTGTTTTTT
.	TRBV18	TRBJ1-6	.	CASSRTVNSPLHF	TGTGCCAGCTCCAGGACAGTTAATTCACCCCTCCACTTT
.	TRBV7-2	TRBJ1-5	TRBD1	CASSTTGGRNQPQHF	TGTGCCAGCAGCACTACAGGGGGCCGGAATCAGCCCCAGCATTTT
.	TRBV5-1	TRBJ2-1	.	CASSGGSYNEQFF	TGCGCCAGCAGTGGCGGCTCCTACAATGAGCAGTTCTTC
.	TRBV27	TRBJ1-2	TRBD1	CASSSDRGANYGYTF	TGTGCCAGCAGTTCCGACAGGGGAGCTAACTATGGCTACACCTTC
.	TRBV9	TRBJ2-7	TRBD1	CASSVGQGGPYEQYF	TGTGCCAGCAGCGTCGGACAGGGTGGGCCCTACGAGCAGTACTTC
.	TRBV11-2	TRBJ2-7	.	CASRSVGYEQYF	TGTGCCAGCAGGTCGGTAGGCTACGAGCAGTACTTC
.	TRBV5-1	TRBJ1-6	TRBD1	CASSSRTGNSPLHF	TGCGCCAGCAGCTCTCGGACAGGGAATTCACCCCTCCACTTT
once	TRBV5-4	TRBJ1-1	.	CASSLPGALNTEAFF	TGTGCCAGCAGCTTGCCCGGAGCGTTAAACACTGAAGCTTTCTTT